These T cell receptor beta chains were read from a single sample in a study of radiation and T cells in renal cell carcinoma. TCRdb keeps only in-frame clones here, not all; method: immunoSEQ multiplex PCR. The sample includes 150,000 to 200,000 clones, 88% seen only once; the top ten take about 11%. The starting material was blood, obtained from a patient whose treatment included radiotherapy and nephrectomy. The receptor source for this set is a woman aged 45-60 years with renal cell carcinoma. Both conserved end residues are part of each CDR3. Fields, in order: J gene, V gene, D gene, clone size, CDR3 DNA, CDR3 protein. The D gene is left open where the match is weak. Size is omitted from some rows. Given values are once, few, many or a class for expanded clones.

TRBJ2-4	TRBV19	.	once	TGTGCCAGTACGCCCGGGTTATCCAACGACATTCAGTACTTC	CASTPGLSNDIQYF
TRBJ2-2	TRBV11-2	TRBD1	.	TGTGCCAGCAGCCACTCGGACAGGGGGCGCGCCGGGGAGCTGTTTTTT	CASSHSDRGRAGELFF
TRBJ2-7	TRBV19	.	once	TGTGCCAGTAGTATATGGGGGACTCCCTACGAGCAGTACTTC	CASSIWGTPYEQYF
TRBJ2-7	TRBV25-1	.	.	TGTGCCAGCAGTGAGCTCGAAGCAGGGGTCTCCTTCAAGCAGTACTTC	CASSELEAGVSFKQYF
TRBJ1-2	TRBV7-2	.	.	TGTGCCAGCAGCTTAACTGGGATAAATGGCTACACCTTC	CASSLTGINGYTF
TRBJ2-1	TRBV2	.	.	TGTGCCGACCGAGGGACAGAGGGTAGCGGGGCGAGCTCCTACAATGAGCAGTTCTTC	CADRGTEGSGASSYNEQFF
TRBJ2-1	TRBV5-6	.	.	TGTGCCAGCAGCTTATGGGGGGCCCCCTTCGATGAGCAGTTCTTC	CASSLWGAPFDEQFF
TRBJ2-5	TRBV5-3	.	.	TGTGCCAGAAGCGACGACCCCCACGGGGAGACCCAGTACTTC	CARSDDPHGETQYF
TRBJ1-1	TRBV27	TRBD1	few	TGTGCCAGCAGGCAAAACAGGGGAGTAGGCACTGAAGCTTTCTTT	CASRQNRGVGTEAFF
TRBJ2-1	TRBV25-1	TRBD2	.	TGTGCCAGCAGTGAAAGGACTAGCGGCTACAATGAGCAGTTCTTC	CASSERTSGYNEQFF
TRBJ1-1	TRBV4-2	.	few	TGTGCCAGCAGCCGGAGGGGCCTGAACACTGAAGCTTTCTTT	CASSRRGLNTEAFF
TRBJ2-3	TRBV4-2	TRBD2	.	TGTGCCAGCAGCCAAGATCCCACTAGCGGCGGCACAGATACGCAGTATTTT	CASSQDPTSGGTDTQYF
TRBJ2-5	TRBV29-1	.	.	TGCAGCGTTTCGTCTTCCTGGGATATGCGAGAGACCCAGTACTTC	CSVSSSWDMRETQYF